The clone carrying this T cell receptor beta chain was found once. This CDR3 contains 14 residues. Looked up from germline, CDR1 is LGHNT and CDR2 is FRNRAP. V dropped 6 bases and J dropped 6; count of bases not matched to a gene: 7. The record originates from a study of blood T cell repertoires in COVID-19. Overall study context: Samples of COVID-19 (acute and convalescent) were obtained from the United States, Italy and Spain. T cells, B-cell-depleted T cells, or PBMCs provided the cDNA or gDNA that served as material.

Libraries were prepared by immunoSEQ multiplex PCR; TCRdb keeps only in-frame clonotypes and omits some of them. The sample includes roughly 100,000 clones, about four fifths of them seen just once. The TCR was taken from a woman of 80 years or more with acute or convalescent COVID-19. The V and J genes are TRBV12-5 and TRBJ1-5; 8 bases fit TRBD1. Sequenced sample: peripheral blood. In DNA form, the CDR3 reads TGTGCTAGTGGCCCCGGACAGGGTACTCAGCCCCAGCATTTT. The encoded protein is CASGPGQGTQPQHF. The full variable domain, completed using reference TRBV12-5 and TRBJ1-5, is DARVTQTPRHKVTEMGQEVTMRCQPILGHNTVFWYRQTMMQGLELLAYFRNRAPLDDSGMPKDRFSAEMPDATLATLKIQPSEPRDSAVYFCASGPGQGTQPQHFGDGTRLSIL.